What follows describes a single TCR beta chain. The data derive from a study of cytomegalovirus exposure and HLA in healthy donors. Looking at the study overall: A later analysis reported the 100 to 150 validation repertoires used the same platform as the 550 to 700 first-cohort repertoires.

The CDR3 has 16 amino acids. With 3 bases clipped from V and 6 bases from J, the junction kept 11 bases outside the gene matches. Germline assignment: CDR1 SGDLS and CDR2 YYNGEE. TCRdb keeps only in-frame clones here, not all; method: immunoSEQ multiplex PCR. The data hold a few hundred thousand clones, with 80% to 90% observed a single time. This TCR came from a woman aged 18-29 years in good health and CMV-seronegative. V usage is TRBV9 and J usage is TRBJ2-3, with TRBD2 identical over 9 bases. The sample consisted of PBMCs. As DNA, the CDR3 is TGTGCCAGCAGCGCCAGGACTAGCGTGGCTCGGGATACGCAGTATTTT. Translating it yields CASSARTSVARDTQYF.